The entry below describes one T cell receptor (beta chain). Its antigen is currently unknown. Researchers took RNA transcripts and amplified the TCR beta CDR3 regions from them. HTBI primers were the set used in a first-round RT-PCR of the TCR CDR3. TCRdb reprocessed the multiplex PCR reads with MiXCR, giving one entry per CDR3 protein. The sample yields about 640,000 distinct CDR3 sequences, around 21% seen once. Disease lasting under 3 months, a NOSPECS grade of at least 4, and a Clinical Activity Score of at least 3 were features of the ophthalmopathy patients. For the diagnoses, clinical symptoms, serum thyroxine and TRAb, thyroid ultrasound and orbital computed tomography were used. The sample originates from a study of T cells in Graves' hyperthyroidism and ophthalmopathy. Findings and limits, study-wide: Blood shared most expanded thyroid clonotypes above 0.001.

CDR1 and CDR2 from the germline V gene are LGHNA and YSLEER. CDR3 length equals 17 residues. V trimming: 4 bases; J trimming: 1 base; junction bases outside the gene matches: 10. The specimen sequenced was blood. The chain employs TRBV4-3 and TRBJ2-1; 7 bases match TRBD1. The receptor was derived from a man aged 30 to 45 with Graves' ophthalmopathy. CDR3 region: CASSPGGRGVSYNEQFF. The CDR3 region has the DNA TGCGCCAGCAGCCCAGGGGGTAGGGGAGTATCCTACAATGAGCAGTTCTTC.